The 5 T cell receptor beta chains below come from one sample, sequenced in a study of T cell responses to AZD1222 COVID-19 vaccine. The data were produced by immunoSEQ multiplex PCR, yet TCRdb's version contains in-frame clones alone and is incomplete. The sample has roughly 77,000 clones; about nine tenths are singletons. Sequences were derived from peripheral blood, sampled 28 days after the second AZD1222 dose. These receptors all stem from an adult who received the AZD1222 COVID-19 vaccine.

J is TRBJ1-2 and V is TRBV11-3; the match to TRBD1 covers 10 bases. V shed 5 bases, J shed 7 bases, and the junction held 7 bases outside the gene matches. Germline V lookup: CDR1 SGHNT, CDR2 YENEEA. The CDR3 is made up of 14 amino acids. This CDR3 reads CASSSRQGAGGYTF. The CDR3 DNA is TGTGCCAGCAGCAGCCGACAGGGGGCAGGTGGCTACACCTTC.

The rearrangement links TRBV24-1 to TRBJ2-6; maybe TRBD1 (5 bases). The V and J ends lost 4 bases and 0 bases respectively, with 12 bases between them. The CDR3 consists of 17 residues. CDR1 KGHDR and CDR2 SFDVKD come from the germline V gene. The CDR3 region has the DNA TGTGCCACCAGTGAGGCACGACAGCCCTCTGGGGCCAACGTCCTGACTTTC. It translates to CATSEARQPSGANVLTF.

The rearrangement uses TRBV11-1 and TRBJ2-2; TRBD2 might be the D (6 bases). V dropped 4 bases and J dropped 1 base, with 10 bases sitting between them. CDR1 and CDR2 from the germline V gene are SGHAT and FQDESV (reference sequence). The CDR3 extends over 15 amino acids. The chain's CDR3 is CASSSDSGNTGELFF. Written as DNA, the CDR3 is TGTGCCAGCAGCTCGGATAGCGGGAACACCGGGGAGCTGTTTTTT.

The table lists this clone with a few counts. V usage is TRBV27 and J usage is TRBJ2-2; D gene ambiguous. The V gene lost 6 bases and the J gene lost 2 bases, with 7 bases spanning the gap. Germline values: CDR1 MNHEY, CDR2 SMNVEV (reference sequence). This CDR3 contains 13 residues. The CDR3 sequence is CASRAVNTGELFF. DNA for the CDR3: TGTGCCAGCAGGGCAGTTAACACCGGGGAGCTGTTTTTT.

The V and J genes are TRBV18 and TRBJ1-2; no clear D. Trimming cost V 5 bases and J 2 bases, with 6 bases left between them. The CDR3 runs 12 residues. The germline gives CDR1 KGHSH, CDR2 LQKENI. CDR3: CASSDTNYGYTF. CDR3 DNA sequence: TGTGCCAGCTCAGACACCAACTATGGCTACACCTTC.